This T cell receptor beta chain was retrieved from a study of blood T cell repertoires in COVID-19. Whole-study context: Sample material is recorded as cDNA or gDNA derived from T cells, B-cell-depleted T cells, or PBMCs.

Authors' data handling: How many nucleated cells were present was estimated from reference gene primer amplification. The data were produced by immunoSEQ multiplex PCR, yet TCRdb's version contains in-frame clones alone and is incomplete. V and J calls and clone size follow that table, whereas D and trimming were derived from the DNA. The sample has approximately 200,000 clones, roughly 83% seen once. Germline CDR1 is LNHNV and CDR2 is YYDKDF (reference sequence). Trimming removed 4 bases at V and 2 bases at J, with 5 bases between. The CDR3 is 12 amino acids. The V gene is TRBV15, the J gene TRBJ1-1; D remains unclear. The sequence was collected from a woman aged 50 to 65 with acute or convalescent COVID-19. The sample taken for sequencing was peripheral blood. The chain's CDR3 is CATSKANTEAFF. The CDR3 DNA follows: TGTGCCACCAGCAAAGCCAACACTGAAGCTTTCTTT.